This T cell receptor (beta chain) was profiled in a study of shared clonotypes between healthy human individuals. V was cut by 6 bases and J by 2 bases, with 10 bases left in between. There are 13 residues in the CDR3. Germline CDR1 reads SQVTM; CDR2 reads ANQGSEA. Profiled with immunoSEQ multiplex PCR; TCRdb holds only in-frame clones, not every one. The sample includes about 960,000 clones, approximately 80% of them seen just once. To note about this clone: The target antigen is unknown.

Whole-study results and caveats: Clonotypes which were not shared had lower generation probabilities than clonotypes that all four donors shared. Clonotype sharing among donors likely depends on sequencing depth. It was observed that approximately 5% of naive CD4 clonotypes were shared across several donors.

The specimen was memory CD4+ T cells sorted from blood. Described subset: CD45RA-negative fraction. The receptor was derived from a man in his late teens or twenties in good health. This sequence joins TRBV29-1 and TRBJ2-2, with D perhaps being TRBD1 or TRBD2 (6 bases each). The CDR3 protein is CSVRDTNTGELFF. CDR3 nucleotides: TGCAGCGTGCGGGACACCAACACCGGGGAGCTGTTTTTT.